This is a list of T cell receptor beta chains from one sample in a study of CD8+ T cells in alopecia areata. TCRdb's table, derived via immunoSEQ multiplex PCR, lists solely in-frame clones and lacks some. The table shows over 85,000 clones, with 70% to 80% occurring only once. Material: CD8+ T cells sorted from blood, obtained between weeks 44 and 45, from a patient treated with tofacitinib. Receptors originate from a human donor with alopecia areata. Both conserved end residues are part of each CDR3. Fields, in order: V gene, clone size, CDR3 protein. Expanded clones are given a class, and other clones once, few, many or no size at all.

>TRBV27|-
CASSFLATASTDTQYF
>TRBV29-1|-
CSVVPNTGELFF
>TRBV10-2|few
CASSVRVNEQFF
>TRBV6-1|few
CASRLGTEAFF
>TRBV19|-
CASSITANEQFF
>TRBV4-3|-
CASSQDLGGGERHNEQFF
>TRBV11-2|-
CASSLSGSYTGELFF
>TRBV11-2|-
CASSLDPRTRFSGDTQYF
>TRBV5-1|-
CASSLTVYGYTF
>TRBV29-1|-
CSVTGNYGYTF
>TRBV11-2|-
CASSLMTTSFTDTQYF
>TRBV2|-
CASSDWASNQPQHF
>TRBV14|-
CASNRRGGSIWEQYF